One T cell receptor (beta chain) is described in this entry. Distinct nucleotide sequences in the sample also encode this CDR3. This entry is derived from a study of blood T cell repertoires in COVID-19. Across the whole study: Sources were T cells, B-cell-depleted T cells, or PBMCs; the material itself was cDNA or gDNA.

Seattle-derived patients entered the study during active infection and were followed longitudinally. The germline V gene has CDR1 SQVTM and CDR2 ANQGSEA. V shed 7 bases, J shed 1 base, and the junction held 2 bases outside the gene matches. The CDR3 loop spans 14 amino acids. Using immunoSEQ multiplex PCR, the repertoire was profiled, and TCRdb retains in-frame clones only, with some absent. The sample holds roughly 260,000 clones; 88% are singletons and the top ten take roughly 12%. The specimen sequenced was peripheral blood. V and J are TRBV29-1 and TRBJ2-3, with 13 bases that match TRBD2. The sequence derives from a woman aged 30 to 39 with COVID-19, enrolled during active disease. CDR3 sequence reads: CSAGLAGGTDTQYF. The CDR3 nucleotides are TGCAGCGCCGGACTAGCGGGGGGCACAGATACGCAGTATTTT.